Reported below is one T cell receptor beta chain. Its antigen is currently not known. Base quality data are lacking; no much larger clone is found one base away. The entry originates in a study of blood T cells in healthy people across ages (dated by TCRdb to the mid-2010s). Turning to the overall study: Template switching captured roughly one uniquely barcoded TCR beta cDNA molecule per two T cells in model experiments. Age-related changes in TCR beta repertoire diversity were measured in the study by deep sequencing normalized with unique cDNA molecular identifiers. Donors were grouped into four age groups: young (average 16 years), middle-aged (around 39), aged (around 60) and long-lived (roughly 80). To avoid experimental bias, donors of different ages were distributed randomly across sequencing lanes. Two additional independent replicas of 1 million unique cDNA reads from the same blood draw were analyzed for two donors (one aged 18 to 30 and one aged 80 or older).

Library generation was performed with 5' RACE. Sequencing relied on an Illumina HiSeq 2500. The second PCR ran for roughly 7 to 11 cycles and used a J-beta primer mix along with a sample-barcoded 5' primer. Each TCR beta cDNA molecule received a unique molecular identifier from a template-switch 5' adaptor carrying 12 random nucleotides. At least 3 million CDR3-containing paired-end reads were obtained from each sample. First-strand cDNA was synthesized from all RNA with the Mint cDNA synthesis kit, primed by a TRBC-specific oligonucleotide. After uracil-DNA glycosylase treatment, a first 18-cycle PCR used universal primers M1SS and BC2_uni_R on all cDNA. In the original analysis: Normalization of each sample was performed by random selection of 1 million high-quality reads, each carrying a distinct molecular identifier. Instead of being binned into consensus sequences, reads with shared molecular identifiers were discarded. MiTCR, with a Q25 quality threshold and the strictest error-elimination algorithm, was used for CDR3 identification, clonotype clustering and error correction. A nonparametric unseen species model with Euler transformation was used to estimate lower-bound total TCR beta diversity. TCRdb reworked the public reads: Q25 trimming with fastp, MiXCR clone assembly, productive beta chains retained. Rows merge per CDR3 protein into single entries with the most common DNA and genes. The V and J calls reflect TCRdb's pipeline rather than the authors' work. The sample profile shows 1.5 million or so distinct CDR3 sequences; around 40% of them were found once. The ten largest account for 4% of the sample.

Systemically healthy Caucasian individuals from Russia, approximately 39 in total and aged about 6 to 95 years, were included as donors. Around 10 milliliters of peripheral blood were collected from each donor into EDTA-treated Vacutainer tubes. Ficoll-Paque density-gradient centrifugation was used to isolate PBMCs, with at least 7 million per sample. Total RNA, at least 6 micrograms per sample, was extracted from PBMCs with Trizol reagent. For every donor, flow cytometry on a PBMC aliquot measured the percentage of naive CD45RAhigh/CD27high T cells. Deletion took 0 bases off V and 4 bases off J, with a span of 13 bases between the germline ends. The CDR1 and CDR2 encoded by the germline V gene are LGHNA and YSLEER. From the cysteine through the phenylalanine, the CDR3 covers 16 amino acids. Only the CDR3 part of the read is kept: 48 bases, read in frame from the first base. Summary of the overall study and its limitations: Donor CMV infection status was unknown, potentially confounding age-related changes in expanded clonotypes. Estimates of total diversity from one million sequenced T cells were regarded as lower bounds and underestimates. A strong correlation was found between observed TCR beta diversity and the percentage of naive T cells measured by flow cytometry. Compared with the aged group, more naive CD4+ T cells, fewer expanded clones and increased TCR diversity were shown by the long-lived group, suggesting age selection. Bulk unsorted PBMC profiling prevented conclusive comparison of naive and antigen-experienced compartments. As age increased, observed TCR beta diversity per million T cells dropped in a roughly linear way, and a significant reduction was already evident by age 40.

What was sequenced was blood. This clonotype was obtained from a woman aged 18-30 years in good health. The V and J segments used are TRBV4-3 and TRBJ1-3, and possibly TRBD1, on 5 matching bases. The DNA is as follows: TGCGCCAGCAGCCAAGATAATTGGGGGTTCGGAAACACCATATATTTT. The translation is CASSQDNWGFGNTIYF.